The 2 T cell receptor beta chains given below trace back to one sample, sequenced in a study of blood T cell repertoires in COVID-19. Sequencing was performed with immunoSEQ multiplex PCR; in TCRdb, only in-frame clones are kept and a portion is missing. The table lists fewer than 200,000 clones, roughly 79% of them singletons. Sequenced: peripheral blood. These receptors were collected from a woman between 65 and 79 years old with acute or convalescent COVID-19.

The rearrangement uses TRBV2 and TRBJ2-5, with a tentative D call TRBD1 (6 bases). The CDR3 consists of 17 residues. Trimming stripped 6 bases from V and 5 bases from J, with 25 bases between. The V gene's germline CDR1 is SNHLY and CDR2 FYNNEI. CDR3 nucleotide sequence: TGTGCCAGCAGCCAAAACAGGGTAAAGGGATTAGGGGAGACCCAGTACTTC. Its translation is CASSQNRVKGLGETQYF.

This clone was seen a few times. The V call is TRBV20-1, the J call TRBJ1-3; D call uncertain. CDR1 is DFQATT, CDR2 SNEGSKA, per germline (reference sequence). Deletions cut 3 bases from V and 0 bases from J, with 9 bases between. The CDR3 loop spans 14 amino acids. The CDR3 sequence: CSASRGISGNTIYF. For the CDR3, the DNA is TGCAGTGCTAGTCGGGGTATCTCTGGAAACACCATATATTTT.